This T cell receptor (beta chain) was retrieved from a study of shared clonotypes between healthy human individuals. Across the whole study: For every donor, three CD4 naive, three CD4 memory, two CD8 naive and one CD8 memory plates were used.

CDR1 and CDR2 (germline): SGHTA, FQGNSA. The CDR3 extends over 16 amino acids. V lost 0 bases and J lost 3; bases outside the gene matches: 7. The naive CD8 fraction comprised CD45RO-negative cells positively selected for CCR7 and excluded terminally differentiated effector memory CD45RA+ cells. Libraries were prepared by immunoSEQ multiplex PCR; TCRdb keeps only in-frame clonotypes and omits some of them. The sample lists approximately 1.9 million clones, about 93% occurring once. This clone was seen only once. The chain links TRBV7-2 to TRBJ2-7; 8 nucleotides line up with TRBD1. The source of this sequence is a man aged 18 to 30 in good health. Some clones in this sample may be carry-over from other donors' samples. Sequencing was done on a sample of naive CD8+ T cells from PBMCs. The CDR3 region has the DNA TGTGCCAGCAGCTTAGCGCAGCGGACAGGGAGCTACGAGCAGTACTTC. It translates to CASSLAQRTGSYEQYF.